These 27 T cell receptor beta chains were all obtained from the same sample, sequenced in a study of T cell repertoires in cytomegalovirus infection (dated by TCRdb to about 2019). Sequencing took place on an Illumina HiSeq 1500. TCRdb trimmed public reads at Q25 via fastp, called clones via MiXCR and kept in-frame beta chains. Merged by CDR3 protein, the rows form single entries marked with the most common genes and DNA. This sample is represented by 600,000 to 800,000 distinct CDR3 sequences; approximately 25% of them were singletons. The top ten clonotypes cover 7% to 9% of the sample. Sequenced sample: CD8+ T cells from PBMCs. The source of these receptors is a human donor in good health (CMV status not recorded). Some clones in this sample may be carry-over from other donors' samples.

This clonotype was picked up a small number of times. This rearrangement joins TRBV10-3 to TRBJ2-4; D is ambiguous. The CDR3 contains 12 residues. The V gene lost 8 bases and the J gene lost 0 bases, with 5 bases spanning the gap. Looked up from germline, CDR1 is ENHRY and CDR2 is SYGVKD. CDR3 coding DNA: TGTGCCATCCTTGGAGCCAAAAACATTCAGTACTTC. Translated: CAILGAKNIQYF.

This clonotype was seen more than once but under ten times. The V call is TRBV12-3 or TRBV12-4, the J call TRBJ1-2, with D perhaps TRBD1 (6 bases). Trimming left V 5 bases short and J 4 bases short, with 11 bases between. The CDR3 spans 13 residues. The CDR3 nucleotides are TGTGCCAGCAGTGCTACAGGGTCCTATGGCTACACCTTC. Translated: CASSATGSYGYTF.

The table lists this clonotype with a few counts. J is TRBJ2-7 and V is TRBV12-3 or TRBV12-4, with D hard to call. The CDR3 sequence is 13 residues long. The ends were cut back, 4 bases at V and 4 bases at J, with 11 bases in the middle. This chain's CDR3 is CASSSPNGYEQYF. The CDR3 DNA sequence: TGTGCCAGCAGTTCTCCCAACGGTTACGAGCAGTACTTC.

This sequence joins TRBV2 and TRBJ2-1; D is perhaps TRBD2 (5 bases). The V and J ends lost 10 bases and 7 bases respectively, with 11 bases between them. The germline V gene has CDR1 SNHLY and CDR2 FYNNEI. The CDR3 sequence is 11 residues long. CDR3 sequence reads: CATVRGNEQFF. The CDR3 nucleotides read TGTGCCACCGTCCGGGGAAATGAGCAGTTCTTC.

The V call is TRBV10-3, the J call TRBJ2-1, with 11 bases fitting TRBD1. The V gene end was trimmed by 8 bases and the J gene end by 6 bases; junction bases not matched to a gene: 3. Germline V lookup: CDR1 ENHRY, CDR2 SYGVKD. The CDR3 contains 13 residues. The CDR3 DNA reads as TGTGCCATCGGGACAGGGGGGGTCAATGAGCAGTTCTTC. Translating gives CAIGTGGVNEQFF.

This chain uses TRBV7-9 with TRBJ1-1; D gene ambiguous. The V gene lost 0 bases and the J gene lost 3 bases, with 11 bases spanning the gap. The V gene's germline CDR1 is SEHNR and CDR2 FQNEAQ (reference sequence). CDR3 length: 15 amino acids. CDR3 coding DNA: TGTGCCAGCAGCTTAGCGTCCGAGGTCGACACTGAAGCTTTCTTT. It specifies CASSLASEVDTEAFF.

This clonotype has just a few counts. The CDR3 here is CASSGELEETQYF. The CDR3 DNA reads TGTGCCAGCAGTGGGGAACTGGAAGAGACCCAGTACTTC. The V and J genes are TRBV2 and TRBJ2-5; D call uncertain. The germline gives CDR1 SNHLY, CDR2 FYNNEI. This CDR3 has 13 residues. V dropped 4 bases and J dropped 3 bases, with 9 bases sitting between them.

This clonotype was observed a few times. V gene TRBV12-3 or TRBV12-4 combines with J gene TRBJ1-2; possible D gene TRBD1, 5 bases. The CDR3 runs 14 residues. Trimming left V 5 bases short and J 4 bases short, with 14 bases between. The CDR3 DNA follows: TGTGCCAGCAGTCTTACGGGGCCGATCTATGGCTACACCTTC. It encodes CASSLTGPIYGYTF.

The table lists this clonotype with a count of one. The rearrangement joins TRBV6-5 to TRBJ2-7; D possibly uses TRBD1 or TRBD2 (5 bases each). CDR3 length equals 12 residues. Germline V gene sequence: CDR1 MNHEY, CDR2 SVGAGI. The CDR3 DNA reads as TGTGCCAGCAAAAGGGGACGCTACGTGCAGTACGTC. This encodes CASKRGRYVQYV.

This clonotype was detected a few times. The V and J genes are TRBV2 and TRBJ2-7; 7 positions agree with TRBD1. V lost 9 bases and J lost 2; bases outside the gene matches: 4. The germline gives CDR1 SNHLY, CDR2 FYNNEI. CDR3 length: 12 amino acids. For the CDR3, the DNA is TGTGCCAGTCTCGGGACAGCCTACGAGCAGTACGTC. This sequence encodes CASLGTAYEQYV.

The rearrangement links TRBV7-9 to TRBJ1-4; D ambiguous. In germline, CDR1 is SEHNR, CDR2 FQNEAQ (reference sequence). With 2 bases removed from V and 4 bases from J, the gap between germline ends came to 11 bases. This CDR3 is 15 amino acids long. The CDR3: CASSLMADHNEKLFF. CDR3 bases: TGTGCCAGCAGCTTAATGGCGGATCATAATGAAAAACTGTTTTTT.

The chain recombines TRBV3-1 with TRBJ2-1; possible D gene TRBD1, 6 bases. CDR3 length: 15 amino acids. CDR1 is LGHDT and CDR2 is YNNKEL in the germline V gene (reference sequence). V was pared by 0 bases and J by 10 bases, with 16 bases between. The DNA of the CDR3 is TGTGCCAGCAGCCAAGAACCTACAGGGATGGTCGAGCAGTTCTTC. It translates to CASSQEPTGMVEQFF.

V is TRBV27 and J is TRBJ2-7; TRBD1 matches 12 bases. V trimming: 0 bases; J trimming: 6 bases; junction bases outside the gene matches: 3. Germline CDR1 and CDR2: MNHEY and SMNVEV (reference sequence). The CDR3 covers 15 residues. CDR3 bases: TGTGCCAGCAGTTTATCTGGGACAGGGGGCGTCGAGCAGTACTTC. This encodes CASSLSGTGGVEQYF.

This clonotype was seen more than once but under ten times. In DNA form, the CDR3 reads TGTGCCAGCAGCGGCTCCCGGGACAGGTATAATTCACCCCTCCACTTT. This codes for CASSGSRDRYNSPLHF. J is TRBJ1-6 and V is TRBV9; 8 bases are shared with TRBD1. This CDR3 comprises 16 residues. Germline V gene lookup returns CDR1 SGDLS and CDR2 YYNGEE. The J segment lost 4 bases and the V segment lost 3 bases, leaving 6 bases of the junction unmatched.

The chain uses TRBV2 and TRBJ1-5; a weak D match, TRBD1 (6 bases). Deletions cut 2 bases from V and 6 bases from J, with 20 bases between. The CDR3 consists of 17 residues. Germline-derived CDR1 and CDR2 are SNHLY and FYNNEI. The CDR3 region has the DNA TGTGCCAGCAGTGAAAGAAGATCGGGGGGCAGCGGTCAGCCCCAGCATTTT. Protein sequence: CASSERRSGGSGQPQHF.

There are a few counts of this clonotype. V and J are TRBV20-1 and TRBJ1-6; D remains ambiguous. CDR1 is DFQATT and CDR2 is SNEGSKA in the germline V gene (reference sequence). The CDR3 has 15 residues. Trimming left V 1 base short and J 11 bases short, with 18 bases between. The CDR3 nucleotides are TGCAGTGCTAGAGCGGGAATAATGAGATATGCACCCCTCCACTTT. It is translated as CSARAGIMRYAPLHF.

Comments on this clonotype: This clone may be a read error of a much larger clone one base away. The chain joins TRBV6-5 to TRBJ1-1; D not resolved. Trimming shortened V by 8 bases and J by 2 bases, and 12 bases separated the two germline ends. Germline V CDR1 and CDR2: MNHEY, SVGAGI. CDR3 length equals 13 residues. DNA of the CDR3: TGTGCCAGCGTCTCACGGGAAAACACTGAAGCTTTCTTT. Its protein is CASVSRENTEAFF.

The gene calls are TRBV28 and TRBJ1-5; D is ambiguous. The CDR3 has 15 residues. Germline values: CDR1 MDHEN, CDR2 SYDVKM. V was cut by 2 bases and J by 0 bases, with 8 bases left in between. CDR3 coding DNA: TGTGCCAGCAGTTTAGACCCCGATAGCAATCAGCCCCAGCATTTT. As protein: CASSLDPDSNQPQHF.

The DNA for the CDR3 is TGTGCCAGCAGTGAAGCGCGGACACAGGTCCAATCCTACGAGCAGTACTTC. Encoded protein: CASSEARTQVQSYEQYF. The V gene is TRBV6-1, the J gene TRBJ2-7, with a possible D match to TRBD1 (5 bases). Between the trimmed V and J ends, which lost 0 bases and 1 base, there was a span of 16 bases. This CDR3 is built from 17 residues. Per the germline V gene, CDR1 is MNHNS and CDR2 is SASEGT.

This clonotype has just a few counts. This chain connects TRBV7-9 to TRBJ1-2; D perhaps matches TRBD1 (6 bases). The CDR3 has 16 residues. Trimming left V 4 bases short and J 3 bases short, with 18 bases between. In germline, CDR1 is SEHNR, CDR2 FQNEAQ (reference sequence). The CDR3 here is CASSSRDNRSDYGYTF. CDR3 coding DNA: TGTGCCAGCAGCTCCCGGGACAATAGATCTGACTATGGCTACACCTTC. Full variable domain (missing parts from reference TRBV7-9 and TRBJ1-2): DTGVSQNPRHKITKRGQNVTFRCDPISEHNRLYWYRQTLGQGPEFLTYFQNEAQLEKSRLLSDRFSAERPKGSFSTLEIQRTEQGDSAMYLCASSSRDNRSDYGYTFGSGTRLTVV.

This clonotype was seen more than once but under ten times. The chain combines TRBV20-1 with TRBJ1-5, with a possible D match to TRBD1 (6 bases). The CDR3 is 13 residues long. Trimming took off 6 bases at V and 5 bases at J, with 14 bases between the two ends. The germline V gene has CDR1 DFQATT and CDR2 SNEGSKA (reference sequence). The DNA of the CDR3 is TGCAGTGCCCCTGTTAGGGGGTATCAGCCCCAGCATTTT. Protein sequence: CSAPVRGYQPQHF.

At least ten counts were recorded for this clonotype. The chain has TRBV6-5 and TRBJ2-5; the D call may be TRBD1 or TRBD2 (5 bases each). The CDR3 extends over 15 amino acids. Germline loops: CDR1 MNHEY, CDR2 SVGAGI. The V end was cut by 0 bases, the J end by 4 bases, with 12 bases between. The CDR3 reads CASSYSTGPAETQYF. CDR3 in DNA: TGTGCCAGCAGTTACTCGACGGGGCCTGCAGAGACCCAGTACTTC.

As to this clonotype: Given a much more abundant clone one base away, this may be a read error. The chain couples TRBV7-6 to TRBJ2-2, with D possibly being TRBD2 (5 bases). Looked up from germline, CDR1 is SGHVS and CDR2 is FNYEAQ. The CDR3 contains 16 residues. The CDR3 sequence: CASSLAPDANTGELVF. CDR3 DNA: TGTGCCAGCAGCTTAGCCCCAGACGCGAACACCGGGGAGCTGGTTTTT. The whole variable domain, filled in from reference TRBV7-6 and TRBJ2-2, reads GAGVSQSPRYKVTKRGQDVALRCDPISGHVSLYWYRQALGQGPEFLTYFNYEAQQDKSGLPNDRFSAERPEGSISTLTIQRTEQRDSAMYRCASSLAPDANTGELVFGEGSRLTVL.

The chain joins TRBV5-1 to TRBJ1-2; possible D gene TRBD1, 6 bases. CDR1 SGHRS and CDR2 YFSETQ come from the germline V gene. The CDR3 runs 15 residues. Between the trimmed V and J ends, which lost 5 bases and 6 bases, there was a span of 20 bases. CDR3 bases: TGCGCCAGCAGAAAAAACAGGGCGGGAGCCGATGGCTACACCTTC. Amino acids: CASRKNRAGADGYTF.

In its sample, this clonotype was seen a few times. The V gene is TRBV28, the J gene TRBJ2-3; TRBD2 matches at 13 bases. This CDR3 comprises 16 residues. V lost 5 bases to trimming and J lost 3 bases; unmatched junction nucleotides: 5. Looked up from germline, CDR1 is MDHEN and CDR2 is SYDVKM. Here the CDR3 reads CASSLGLAGETDTQYF. Written as DNA, the CDR3 is TGTGCCAGCAGTCTAGGACTAGCGGGGGAGACAGATACGCAGTATTTT.

Many counts were recorded for this clonotype. This chain joins TRBV6-2 or TRBV6-3 and TRBJ1-1; the D gene is possibly TRBD1 (6 bases). Germline values: CDR1 MNHEY, CDR2 SVGEGT. V lost 3 bases and J lost 4, with 9 bases in between. This CDR3 comprises 13 residues. The CDR3 DNA reads as TGTGCCAGCAGTTATGGGGGGCCCACTGAAGCTTTCTTT. This translates into CASSYGGPTEAFF.

This clonotype was counted many times. This rearrangement joins TRBV6-6 to TRBJ1-1; D not resolved. The CDR3 has 13 amino acids. The V gene lost 0 bases and the J gene lost 5 bases, with 7 bases spanning the gap. Germline loops: CDR1 MNHNY, CDR2 SVGAGI (reference sequence). CDR3 nucleotide sequence: TGTGCCAGCAGTTACTCGAAAGGAACTGAAGCTTTCTTT. Protein: CASSYSKGTEAFF.